This T cell receptor (beta chain) is from a study of cytomegalovirus exposure and HLA in healthy donors. Germline CDR1 reads SGDLS; CDR2 reads YYNGEE. The CDR3 totals 14 residues. Trimming removed 0 bases at V and 6 bases at J, with 13 bases between. Researchers ran the PCR with 60 Vbeta and 13 Jbeta primers. Repertoires were generated with immunoSEQ multiplex PCR, while TCRdb's copy carries only in-frame clones and drops some. The sample yields 130,000 or so clones, around four fifths seen once. The sequence was collected from a male donor in good health and CMV-seronegative. Sequencing was carried out using PBMCs. The rearrangement links TRBV9 to TRBJ2-7; D perhaps matches TRBD2 (6 bases). CDR3 DNA: TGTGCCAGCAGCGTAGGAGGCGGGGCGGGCGAGCAGTACTTC. Amino acid sequence: CASSVGGGAGEQYF.